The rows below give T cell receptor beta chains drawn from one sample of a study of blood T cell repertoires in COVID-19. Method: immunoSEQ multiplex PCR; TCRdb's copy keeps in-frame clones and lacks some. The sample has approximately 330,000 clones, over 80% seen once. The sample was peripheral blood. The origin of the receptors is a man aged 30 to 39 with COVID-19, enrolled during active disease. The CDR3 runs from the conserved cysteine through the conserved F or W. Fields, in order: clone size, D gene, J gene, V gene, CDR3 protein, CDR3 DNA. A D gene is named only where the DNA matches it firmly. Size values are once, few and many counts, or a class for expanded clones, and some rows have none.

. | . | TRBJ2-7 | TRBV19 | CASSFTGTLIGTGEQYF | TGTGCCAGTAGTTTCACCGGGACTCTGATCGGGACCGGCGAGCAGTACTTC
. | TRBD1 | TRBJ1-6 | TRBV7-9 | CASSPTTGVNSPLHF | TGTGCCAGCAGCCCTACGACAGGGGTGAATTCACCCCTCCACTTT
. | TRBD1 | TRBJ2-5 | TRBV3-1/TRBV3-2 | CASSQVQGVETQYF | TGTGCCAGCAGCCAAGTTCAGGGGGTGGAGACCCAGTACTTC
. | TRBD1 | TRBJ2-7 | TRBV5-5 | CASSRGDRPYEQYF | TGTGCCAGCAGCCGAGGGGACAGACCCTACGAGCAGTACTTC
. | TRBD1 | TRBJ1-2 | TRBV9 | CASSVARDRAPYGYTF | TGTGCCAGCAGCGTAGCGAGAGACAGGGCGCCTTATGGCTACACCTTC
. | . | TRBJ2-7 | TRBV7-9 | CASSSDRKSSYEQYF | TGTGCCAGCAGTTCAGACAGGAAGAGCTCCTACGAGCAGTACTTC
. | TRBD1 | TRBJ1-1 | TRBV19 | CASSTWTGSTEAFF | TGTGCCAGTAGTACTTGGACAGGGAGCACTGAAGCTTTCTTT
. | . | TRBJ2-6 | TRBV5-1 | CASSLGDTLSSGANVLTF | TGCGCCAGCAGCTTGGGGGACACATTAAGCTCTGGGGCCAACGTCCTGACTTTC
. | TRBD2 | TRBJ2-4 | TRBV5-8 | CASSGLVAGVAKNIQYF | TGTGCCAGCAGCGGGCTGGTAGCGGGAGTCGCCAAAAACATTCAGTACTTC
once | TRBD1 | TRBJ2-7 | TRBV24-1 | CATSEGTGASYEQYF | TGTGCCACCAGTGAAGGGACAGGGGCTTCCTACGAGCAGTACTTC
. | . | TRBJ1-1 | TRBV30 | CAWSAGAVNTEAFF | TGTGCCTGGAGTGCAGGGGCCGTGAACACTGAAGCTTTCTTT
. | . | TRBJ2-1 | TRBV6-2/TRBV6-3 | CASSRGYNEQFF | TGTGCCAGCAGTAGGGGATACAATGAGCAGTTCTTC
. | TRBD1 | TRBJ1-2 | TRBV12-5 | CASGLAGGGHYGYTF | TGTGCTAGTGGTTTGGCAGGGGGCGGACACTATGGCTACACCTTC
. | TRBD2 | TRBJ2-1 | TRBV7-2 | CASSSSGGTEQFF | TGTGCCAGCAGCTCTAGCGGGGGGACTGAGCAGTTCTTC
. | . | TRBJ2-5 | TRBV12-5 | CASVGVEGPKETQYF | TGTGCTAGTGTGGGGGTGGAGGGGCCAAAAGAGACCCAGTACTTC
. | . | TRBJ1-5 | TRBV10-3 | CAISESHSRGVNQPQHF | TGTGCCATCAGTGAGTCTCATTCGCGGGGGGTCAATCAGCCCCAGCATTTT
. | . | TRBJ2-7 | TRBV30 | CAWSLGQGDEQYF | TGTGCCTGGAGCCTGGGGCAGGGTGACGAGCAGTACTTC
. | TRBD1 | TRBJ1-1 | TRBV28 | CASVDRENTEAFF | TGTGCCAGCGTAGACAGGGAGAACACTGAAGCTTTCTTT
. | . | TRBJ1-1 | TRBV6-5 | CASSYARYTEAFF | TGTGCCAGCAGTTACGCCAGATACACTGAAGCTTTCTTT
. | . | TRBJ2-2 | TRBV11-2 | CASSVYRNTGELFF | TGTGCCAGCAGCGTCTACAGGAACACCGGGGAGCTGTTTTTT
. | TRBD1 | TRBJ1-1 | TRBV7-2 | CASSLRITGTGGTAFF | TGTGCCAGCAGCTTAAGAATTACCGGGACAGGGGGCACAGCTTTCTTT
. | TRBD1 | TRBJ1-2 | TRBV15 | CATSGDRGRGYGYTF | TGTGCCACCAGCGGAGACAGGGGGCGCGGCTATGGCTACACCTTC
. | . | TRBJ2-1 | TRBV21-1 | CASSNSPSGRSNEQFF | TGTGCCAGCAGCAACTCTCCTAGCGGGAGAAGCAATGAGCAGTTCTTC
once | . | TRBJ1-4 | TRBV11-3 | CASRDGLGQTATNEKLFF | TGTGCCAGCAGGGACGGGCTGGGGCAAACTGCAACTAATGAAAAACTGTTTTTT
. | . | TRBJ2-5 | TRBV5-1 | CASSLQGFAETQYF | TGCGCCAGCAGCTTGCAGGGGTTCGCAGAGACCCAGTACTTC
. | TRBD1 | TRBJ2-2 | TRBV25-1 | CASSAREETGGAGELFF | TGTGCCAGCAGTGCCCGGGAGGAGACAGGGGGCGCGGGGGAGCTGTTTTTT
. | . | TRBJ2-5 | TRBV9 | CASSVSPVETQYF | TGTGCCAGCAGCGTATCCCCAGTGGAGACCCAGTACTTC
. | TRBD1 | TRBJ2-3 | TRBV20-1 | CSASGGRGQGTTDTQYF | TGCAGTGCTAGTGGGGGCCGGGGACAGGGTACCACAGATACGCAGTATTTT
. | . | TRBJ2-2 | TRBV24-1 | CATSDRVPGELFF | TGTGCCACCAGTGACAGGGTCCCCGGGGAGCTGTTTTTT
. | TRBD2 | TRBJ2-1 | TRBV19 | CASRGLAGGLYNEQFF | TGTGCCAGTAGAGGACTAGCGGGAGGACTTTACAATGAGCAGTTCTTC
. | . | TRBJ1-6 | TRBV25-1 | CASSEGGGFVFSPLHF | TGTGCCAGCAGTGAGGGGGGGGGCTTTGTGTTTTCACCCCTCCACTTT
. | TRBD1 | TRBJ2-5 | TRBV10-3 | CAISGGQYQETQYF | TGTGCCATCAGTGGGGGACAGTACCAAGAGACCCAGTACTTC
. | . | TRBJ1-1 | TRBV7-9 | CASTPTGAYTEAFF | TGTGCCAGCACCCCGACAGGTGCATACACTGAAGCTTTCTTT
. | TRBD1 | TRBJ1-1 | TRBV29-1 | CSVARDSKNTEAFF | TGCAGCGTTGCCCGGGACAGCAAGAACACTGAAGCTTTCTTT
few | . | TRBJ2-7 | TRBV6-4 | CASSDSVTTYEQYF | TGTGCCAGCAGTGACTCGGTTACAACCTACGAGCAGTACTTC
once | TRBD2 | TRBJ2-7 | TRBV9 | CASSVASGPSYEQYF | TGTGCCAGCAGCGTAGCTAGCGGGCCTTCCTACGAGCAGTACTTC
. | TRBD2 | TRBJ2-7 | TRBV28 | CASTHRLAASYEQYF | TGTGCCAGCACCCACAGACTAGCGGCTTCCTACGAGCAGTACTTC
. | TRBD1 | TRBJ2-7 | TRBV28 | CATGVGTGAYEQYF | TGTGCCACCGGAGTAGGGACAGGAGCCTACGAGCAGTACTTC
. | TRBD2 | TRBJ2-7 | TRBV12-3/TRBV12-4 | CASSWTSGYEQYF | TGTGCCAGCAGTTGGACTAGCGGCTACGAGCAGTACTTC
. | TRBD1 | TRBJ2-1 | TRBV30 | CAWDGQGAGNEQFF | TGTGCCTGGGATGGACAGGGGGCTGGTAATGAGCAGTTCTTC
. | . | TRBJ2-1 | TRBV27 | CASSFLPPSEQFF | TGTGCCAGCAGTTTCCTCCCCCCCTCGGAGCAGTTCTTC
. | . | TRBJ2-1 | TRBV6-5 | CASSYNSNNEQFF | TGTGCCAGCAGTTACAACAGCAACAATGAGCAGTTCTTC
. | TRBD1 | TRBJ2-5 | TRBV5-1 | CASSDRGQQETQYF | TGCGCCAGCAGCGACCGGGGACAGCAAGAGACCCAGTACTTC
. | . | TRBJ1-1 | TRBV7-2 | CASSLMAQGDTEAFF | TGTGCCAGCAGCTTAATGGCACAGGGAGACACTGAAGCTTTCTTT
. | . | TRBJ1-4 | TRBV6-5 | CASTSLATNEKLFF | TGTGCCAGCACTAGTCTAGCAACTAATGAAAAACTGTTTTTT
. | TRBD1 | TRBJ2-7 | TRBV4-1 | CASSQGPGGHEQYF | TGCGCCAGCAGCCAAGGGCCAGGGGGCCACGAGCAGTACTTC
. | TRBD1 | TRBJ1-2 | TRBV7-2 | CASSLGQGVQYGYTF | TGTGCCAGCAGCTTAGGACAGGGGGTACAATATGGCTACACCTTC
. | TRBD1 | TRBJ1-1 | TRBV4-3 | CASSPSARGLVGHTEAFF | TGCGCCAGCAGCCCTTCGGCCAGGGGGCTCGTCGGTCACACTGAAGCTTTCTTT
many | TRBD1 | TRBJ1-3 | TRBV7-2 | CASIPRDRGDLGGNTIYF | TGTGCCAGCATCCCCCGGGACAGGGGGGATTTAGGAGGAAACACCATATATTTT
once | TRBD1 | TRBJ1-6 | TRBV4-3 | CASSQARDRGNSPLHF | TGCGCCAGCAGCCAAGCCCGGGACAGGGGTAATTCACCCCTCCACTTT
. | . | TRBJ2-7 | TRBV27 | CASSLLRMGAHEQYF | TGTGCCAGCAGTTTATTGAGAATGGGGGCGCACGAGCAGTACTTC
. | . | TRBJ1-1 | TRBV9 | CASSVESGISTEAFF | TGTGCCAGCAGCGTAGAGTCAGGGATAAGCACTGAAGCTTTCTTT
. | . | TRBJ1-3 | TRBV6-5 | CASSYSSGGSGNTIYF | TGTGCCAGCAGTTACTCCTCCGGGGGCTCTGGAAACACCATATATTTT
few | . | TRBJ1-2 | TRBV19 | CASSIGGRYYGYTF | TGTGCCAGTAGTATAGGGGGCAGATACTATGGCTACACCTTC
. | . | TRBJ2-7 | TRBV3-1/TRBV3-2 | CASSRRPGGTGPYEQYF | TGTGCCAGCAGCCGCCGGCCGGGGGGGACAGGGCCCTACGAGCAGTACTTC
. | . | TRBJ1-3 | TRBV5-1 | CASSSGLGNTIYF | TGCGCCAGCAGCTCCGGACTTGGAAACACCATATATTTT
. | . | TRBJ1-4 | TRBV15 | CATSREGGREKLFF | TGTGCCACCAGCAGAGAAGGGGGAAGAGAAAAACTGTTTTTT
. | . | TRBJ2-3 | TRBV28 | CASSTRTDPSNQPQYF | TGTGCCAGCAGTACTCGGACGGACCCTAGCAATCAGCCCCAGTATTTT
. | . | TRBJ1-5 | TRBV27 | CASSLSREINQPQHF | TGTGCCAGCAGTTTATCGAGGGAGATCAATCAGCCCCAGCATTTT
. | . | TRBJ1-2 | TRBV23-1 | CASSRLDSRTNYGYTF | TGCGCCAGCAGTCGCCTGGACTCCAGAACTAACTATGGCTACACCTTC